The TCR beta chain described here comes from a study of blood T cell repertoires in COVID-19. Study-level background: Nucleic acid was either cDNA or gDNA, and it came from T cells, B-cell-depleted T cells, or PBMCs.

Trimming cost V 4 bases and J 2 bases, with 10 bases left between them. Germline CDR1 reads SGHRS; CDR2 reads YFSETQ. CDR3 length: 13 amino acids. Here immunoSEQ multiplex PCR was the method, and the copy in TCRdb shows in-frame clones only, minus some. The sample carries hundreds of thousands of clones, approximately 86% recorded once. The chain carries TRBV5-1 and TRBJ2-7; possible D gene TRBD1, 5 bases. The receptor's source is a woman aged 55-69 years with COVID-19, enrolled during active disease. The sequenced sample consisted of peripheral blood. The CDR3 DNA sequence: TGCGCCAGCAGCCTGACAGCTCCCTACGAGCAGTACTTC. Residues: CASSLTAPYEQYF. Complete variable domain (other parts from reference TRBV5-1 and TRBJ2-7): KAGVTQTPRYLIKTRGQQVTLSCSPISGHRSVSWYQQTPGQGLQFLFEYFSETQRNKGNFPGRFSGRQFSNSRSEMNVSTLELGDSALYLCASSLTAPYEQYFGPGTRLTVT.